This T cell receptor beta chain is from a study of cytotoxic CD8 clonotypes in ibrutinib-treated CLL. The data were produced by immunoSEQ multiplex PCR, yet TCRdb's version contains in-frame clones alone and is incomplete. The sample consists of hundreds of thousands of clones, roughly 70% of them appearing once. Trimming pared 2 bases from V and 6 bases from J, leaving 13 bases between. Per germline, CDR1 SQVTM and CDR2 ANQGSEA. This CDR3 is 13 amino acids long. This clone was observed a single time. The chain recombines TRBV29-1 with TRBJ1-1; D ambiguous. The receptor was isolated from a human donor with chronic lymphocytic leukemia. Source: PBMCs, taken after 24 months of ibrutinib treatment. The CDR3 loop reads CSVESGWPPEAFF. CDR3 DNA: TGCAGCGTTGAATCGGGGTGGCCTCCTGAAGCTTTCTTT.